These 12 T cell receptor beta chains came from one sample sequenced in a study of metastatic and nonmetastatic thyroid tumors. Each patient came to thyroid surgery without any prior treatment (of any kind). TCRdb re-clonotyped the PCR reads through MiXCR. In the table there are 15,000 to 20,000 clones, 15% to 17% of which are singletons. The sequencing input was blood. These receptors all stem from a female donor with papillary thyroid cancer or a benign thyroid nodule (not recorded which). Some clones in this sample may be carry-over from other donors' samples.

This clone was seen ten or more times. This chain uses TRBV7-6 with TRBJ1-6; no clear D gene. The germline CDR1 and CDR2 sequences are SGHVS and FNYEAQ. V lost 0 bases and J 5 bases, leaving 11 bases between the germline ends. The CDR3 covers 16 residues. CDR3 nucleotides: TGTGCCAGCAGCTTAGCTGAGGGCAGAGATAATTCACCCCTCCACTTT. Protein sequence: CASSLAEGRDNSPLHF.

Many counts were recorded for this clone. The V call is TRBV5-1, the J call TRBJ2-1; D gene ambiguous. Trimming took 1 base from V and 10 from J, leaving 9 bases between them. The CDR3 runs 12 residues. Germline assignment: CDR1 SGHRS and CDR2 YFSETQ. The CDR3 spells CASSLSLGEQFF. Here the CDR3 DNA reads TGCGCCAGCAGCTTGAGTCTAGGCGAGCAGTTCTTC.

This clone was counted many times. The chain links TRBV6-1 to TRBJ1-2, with D perhaps TRBD1 (5 bases). V shed 5 bases and J shed 6 bases, with 10 bases lying between them. The germline V gene encodes CDR1 MNHNS and CDR2 SASEGT. This CDR3 comprises 12 residues. CDR3 sequence reads: CASSHSGNGYTF. In DNA form, the CDR3 reads TGTGCCAGCAGTCACTCAGGGAATGGCTACACCTTC.

The sample holds many counts of this clone. The V and J genes are TRBV20-1 and TRBJ2-1; 8 positions agree with TRBD2. V lost 3 bases and J lost 12; bases outside the gene matches: 10. This CDR3 spans 13 amino acids. CDR1 is DFQATT and CDR2 is SNEGSKA in the germline V gene (reference sequence). Written as DNA, the CDR3 is TGCAGTGCTAGCCCGGGGGGGGCTACCGGGCAGTTCTTC. Its protein is CSASPGGATGQFF.

This clone was counted ten times or more. CDR3 residues: CASSPPREFRTTFYEQYF. The CDR3 DNA is TGTGCCAGCTCACCACCGCGGGAGTTCAGGACAACTTTCTACGAGCAGTACTTC. The chain joins TRBV18 to TRBJ2-7; 7 bases are a match to TRBD2. Germline V gives CDR1 KGHSH, CDR2 LQKENI. The CDR3 has 18 residues. Germline trimming cut 0 bases from V and 3 bases from J; bases unmatched to any gene: 14. The whole variable domain, remainder taken from reference TRBV18 and TRBJ2-7, is NAGVMQNPRHLVRRRGQEARLRCSPMKGHSHVYWYRQLPEEGLKFMVYLQKENIIDESGMPKERFSAEFPKEGPSILRIQQVVRGDSAAYFCASSPPREFRTTFYEQYFGPGTRLTVT.

This clone is labeled medium-sized. The V call is TRBV12-3 or TRBV12-4, the J call TRBJ1-1; 10 bases line up with TRBD1. V shed 4 bases and J 5 bases; nucleotides not matched to a gene: 4. This CDR3 region has 14 residues. CDR3 protein: CASSSDRGRTEAFF. The CDR3 nucleotides read TGTGCCAGCAGTTCCGACAGGGGGCGGACTGAAGCTTTCTTT.

This clone was counted at least ten times. The DNA for the CDR3 is TGTGCCAGCAGCCTACAGGGCTACACTGAAGCTTTCTTT. Translation gives CASSLQGYTEAFF. This sequence joins TRBV7-2 and TRBJ1-1, with D possibly matching TRBD1 (6 bases). The CDR3 loop spans 13 amino acids. The V end was cut by 5 bases, the J end by 3 bases, with 10 bases between. The germline V gene has CDR1 SGHTA and CDR2 FQGNSA.

This clone was found many times. The chain employs TRBV6-1 and TRBJ2-1; maybe TRBD1 (6 bases). The length of the CDR3 is 13 residues. Per the germline V gene, CDR1 is MNHNS and CDR2 is SASEGT. Trimming left V 10 bases short and J 6 bases short, with 16 bases between. DNA of the CDR3: TGTGCCATTGGACAGTATGGGCCCAATGAGCAGTTCTTC. This encodes CAIGQYGPNEQFF.

In this sample, this clone is medium-sized. This chain links TRBV6-2 or TRBV6-3 with TRBJ2-7, with D possibly called TRBD1 or TRBD2 (5 bases each). The CDR3 runs 14 residues. V was pared by 2 bases and J by 0 bases, with 8 bases between. CDR1 and CDR2 (germline): MNHEY, SVGEGT. The CDR3 spells CASSYGGISYEQYF. DNA of the CDR3: TGTGCCAGCAGTTACGGGGGAATCTCCTACGAGCAGTACTTC.

This clone was counted at least ten times. V gene TRBV11-3 combines with J gene TRBJ2-1; unclear D gene. This CDR3 region has 14 residues. The V and J ends lost 4 bases and 4 bases respectively, with 11 bases between them. Germline loops: CDR1 SGHNT, CDR2 YENEEA. DNA of the CDR3: TGTGCCAGCAGCTCAGCCCTCATGTACAATGAGCAGTTCTTC. It is translated as CASSSALMYNEQFF.

This clone was observed at least ten times. This rearrangement joins TRBV2 to TRBJ2-3; 7 bases are a match to TRBD2. V was clipped by 5 bases and J by 3 bases; unmatched bases: 14. CDR3 size: 17 residues. The germline V gene has CDR1 SNHLY and CDR2 FYNNEI. CDR3 protein: CASSPRGGGGRTDTQYF. The CDR3 coding sequence is TGTGCCAGCAGTCCCCGGGGTGGGGGAGGGCGGACAGATACGCAGTATTTT.

Concerning this clone itself: Given a much more abundant clone one base away, this may be a read error. The rearrangement joins TRBV7-2 to TRBJ2-5, with D tentatively TRBD1 (6 bases). Germline V gene sequence: CDR1 SGHTA, CDR2 FQGNSA. The CDR3 is made up of 13 amino acids. V was shortened by 3 bases and J by 5 bases, with 10 bases between the two germline ends. The CDR3 bases are TGTGCCAGCAGCTTTGACAGGCTCGAGACCCAGTACTTC. Amino acids: CASSFDRLETQYF.